The rows below give T cell receptor beta chains drawn from one sample of a study of cytomegalovirus exposure and HLA in healthy donors. Method: immunoSEQ multiplex PCR; TCRdb's copy keeps in-frame clones and lacks some. The sample includes 250,000 to 300,000 clones, 90% seen only once; the top ten take 0.37%. Sequencing was carried out using PBMCs. Receptors were obtained from a woman aged 18-35 years in good health and CMV-seronegative. CDR3s include the opening cysteine and the closing phenylalanine or tryptophan. D genes are given only for firm matches. Clone size appears in some rows only: once, few, many, or a class for an expanded clone.

clone size,J gene,D gene,V gene,CDR3 DNA,CDR3 protein
once,TRBJ2-3,.,TRBV4-1,TGCGCCAGCAGCTTGAGTGGGGGGTGGGGAGATACGCAGTATTTT,CASSLSGGWGDTQYF
.,TRBJ2-3,.,TRBV18,TGTGCCAGCTCCGAACAGTCCCGGGTGAGGGGCACAGATACGCAGTATTTT,CASSEQSRVRGTDTQYF
.,TRBJ2-5,.,TRBV9,TGTGCCAGCAGCGTAGGTCCGGGGGTACAAGAGACCCAGTACTTC,CASSVGPGVQETQYF
.,TRBJ1-6,TRBD1,TRBV6-1,TGTGCCAGCACTGGGACAGGGGTTGTTTCACCCCTCCACTTT,CASTGTGVVSPLHF
.,TRBJ1-4,.,TRBV4-1,TGCGCCAGCTCTTCCAAGACAGTAGATGAAAAACTGTTTTTT,CASSSKTVDEKLFF
.,TRBJ2-7,TRBD2,TRBV13,TGTGCCAGCAGCTCCCCCCTAGCGGGGGGCTCCTACGAGCAGTACTTC,CASSSPLAGGSYEQYF
.,TRBJ2-3,.,TRBV9,TGTGCCAGCAGCCGGACCGGGACCGGAGGGAGCACAGATACGCAGTATTTT,CASSRTGTGGSTDTQYF
.,TRBJ2-7,.,TRBV5-5,TGTGCCAGCAGCCCCGGGATCCCCTACGAGCAGTACTTC,CASSPGIPYEQYF
.,TRBJ2-5,.,TRBV27,TGTGCCAGCAGGGGGCAGGGTGTCGGAGAGACCCAGTACTTC,CASRGQGVGETQYF
.,TRBJ1-3,TRBD1,TRBV25-1,TGTGCCAGCAGTGCGCCAGACAGGGTACACACCATATATTTT,CASSAPDRVHTIYF
.,TRBJ2-6,.,TRBV28,TGTGCCAGCACTAAACCCAGGGATGGGGCCAACGTCCTGACTTTC,CASTKPRDGANVLTF
.,TRBJ1-2,TRBD1,TRBV5-8,TGTGCCAGCAGCTCGGACAGGGTTAACTATGGCTACACCTTC,CASSSDRVNYGYTF
.,TRBJ2-1,TRBD1,TRBV7-8,TGTGCCAGCCGGGTCCGGGACAGCTCCTACAATGAGCAGTTCTTC,CASRVRDSSYNEQFF
.,TRBJ2-2,.,TRBV9,TGTGCCAGCAGCGTCCAGGGGGCAGGGGGGGACACCGGGGAGCTGTTTTTT,CASSVQGAGGDTGELFF
.,TRBJ2-7,TRBD1,TRBV7-2,TGTGCCAGCAGCTTAGTGGGACAGGGGACCTCCTACGAGCAGTACTTC,CASSLVGQGTSYEQYF
.,TRBJ1-6,TRBD1,TRBV5-8,TGTGCCAGCAGCTTGGGAACTTTAGGACAGGGGTTTTCACCCCTCCACTTT,CASSLGTLGQGFSPLHF
.,TRBJ2-3,TRBD2,TRBV25-1,TGTGCCAGCAGTGTGGGGGGGACTAAACCTAGCACAGATACGCAGTATTTT,CASSVGGTKPSTDTQYF
.,TRBJ2-7,.,TRBV7-9,TGTGCCAGCAGCCCCGAACAGGGAAGGGTCTCCTACGAGCAGTACTTC,CASSPEQGRVSYEQYF
.,TRBJ2-7,.,TRBV19,TGTGCCAGTAGTCCCCCCGACTGGGCCTACGAGCAGTACTTC,CASSPPDWAYEQYF
.,TRBJ1-5,TRBD1,TRBV2,TGTGCCAGCAGTGAAGTTCGGACAGGGGGCAATCAGCCCCAGCATTTT,CASSEVRTGGNQPQHF
.,TRBJ2-1,.,TRBV14,TGTGCCAGCAGCCAAGATATTGGGTCGTGGGGGCGGAATGAGCAGTTCTTC,CASSQDIGSWGRNEQFF
.,TRBJ2-3,.,TRBV7-3,TGTGCCAGCAGGTCCGAGTACACAGATACGCAGTATTTT,CASRSEYTDTQYF
.,TRBJ2-1,.,TRBV27,TGTGCCAGCAGTTTAATGGGGGCGCTTTACAATGAGCAGTTCTTC,CASSLMGALYNEQFF
.,TRBJ2-2,.,TRBV5-1,TGCGCCAGCAGCCGACAGGCGAACACCGGGGAGCTGTTTTTT,CASSRQANTGELFF
.,TRBJ2-2,.,TRBV5-8,TGTGCCAGCAGCCCGCAGAGGCAAACGAACACCGGGGAGCTGTTTTTT,CASSPQRQTNTGELFF
.,TRBJ1-2,.,TRBV30,TGTGCCTGGAGCGACTCGTATGGCTACACCTTC,CAWSDSYGYTF
.,TRBJ2-3,TRBD2,TRBV10-1,TGCGCCAGCAGTGACGTACTAGCGGGGATGTTGTCGGATACGCAGTATTTT,CASSDVLAGMLSDTQYF
few,TRBJ2-5,.,TRBV5-1,TGCGCCAGCGATTCACAGGGAAGAGGGGAGACCCAGTACTTC,CASDSQGRGETQYF
.,TRBJ2-2,TRBD1,TRBV30,TGTGCCTGGAGTATCCGGGACAGGGGGCCGGGGGAGCTGTTTTTT,CAWSIRDRGPGELFF
.,TRBJ2-7,.,TRBV5-5,TGTGCCAGCAGCTTGTCGCTAGGGGCTTTCGAGCAGTACTTC,CASSLSLGAFEQYF
.,TRBJ2-2,TRBD1,TRBV7-9,TGTGCCAGCAGCAGAGACAGGGGGCCCGGGGAGCTGTTTTTT,CASSRDRGPGELFF
.,TRBJ1-6,.,TRBV5-1,TGCGCCAGCAGCTGGGGGGGTCCCGGTAATTCACCCCTCCACTTT,CASSWGGPGNSPLHF
.,TRBJ2-5,.,TRBV5-6,TGTGCCAGCAGCACCCGGGAGACCCAGTACTTC,CASSTRETQYF
.,TRBJ2-3,.,TRBV19,TGTGCCAGTAGTAGGGACTTGCCCTCAGATACGCAGTATTTT,CASSRDLPSDTQYF
.,TRBJ2-1,TRBD2,TRBV4-1,TGCGCCAGCAGCTTCCGACTAGCGGGGGGGGTGAATGAGCAGTTCTTC,CASSFRLAGGVNEQFF
once,TRBJ2-2,.,TRBV28,TGTGCCAGCAGTCGAGGACAGAAGTACACCGGGGAGCTGTTTTTT,CASSRGQKYTGELFF
.,TRBJ1-5,TRBD1,TRBV2,TGTGCCAGCTCGGGACAGTTTGATCAGCCCCAGCATTTT,CASSGQFDQPQHF
.,TRBJ2-7,TRBD2,TRBV5-1,TGCGCCAGCAGCTTGGTGGCTAGCGGGGGCCCAGTAACCTACGAGCAGTACTTC,CASSLVASGGPVTYEQYF
few,TRBJ1-1,.,TRBV4-1,TGCGCCAGCAGCCAAGCTTCCCGGGTTGAAGCTTTCTTT,CASSQASRVEAFF
few,TRBJ1-5,.,TRBV5-1,TGCGCCAGCAGCTTGGACGGAACGACTAACAATCAGCCCCAGCATTTT,CASSLDGTTNNQPQHF
.,TRBJ2-2,.,TRBV27,TGTGCCAGCAGTCTAATAGCAGGGATAACCGGGGAGCTGTTTTTT,CASSLIAGITGELFF
.,TRBJ2-7,.,TRBV28,TGTGCCAGCGCCGGGGTCCTGAGCTCCTACGAGCAGTACTTC,CASAGVLSSYEQYF
once,TRBJ1-1,.,TRBV4-3,TGCGCCAGCAGCCAAGGGGAGACAGGGAACACTGAAGCTTTCTTT,CASSQGETGNTEAFF